Below are 2 T cell receptor beta chains sequenced from a single sample in a study of cytomegalovirus exposure and HLA in healthy donors. 13 Jbeta primers and 60 Vbeta primers were used for the PCR. The repertoire was sequenced with immunoSEQ multiplex PCR; TCRdb's copy has only in-frame clones and lacks some. The table gives about 110,000 clones; the top ten clones make up approximately 6.8% of it. Sequencing was done on a sample of PBMCs. These receptors originate from a man aged 35 to 55 in good health and CMV-seropositive.

The genes are TRBV7-2 and TRBJ2-7, with 9 nucleotides matching TRBD2. The CDR3 has 14 amino acids. V gave up 5 bases and J gave up 2 bases; unmatched junction bases: 4. Looked up from germline, CDR1 is SGHTA and CDR2 is FQGNSA. The CDR3, as DNA: TGTGCCAGCAGCCCGGCGGGAGGGACCTACGAGCAGTACTTC. Translation: CASSPAGGTYEQYF.

The rearrangement links TRBV29-1 to TRBJ2-5, with 7 bases aligning to TRBD1. The germline CDR1 and CDR2 sequences are SQVTM and ANQGSEA. The CDR3 spans 14 residues. After removal of 6 bases from V and 3 bases from J, the junction contained 10 bases not matched to a gene. CDR3 in DNA: TGCAGCGTGCTGTCGGGACAGTTAAAAGAGACCCAGTACTTC. This sequence encodes CSVLSGQLKETQYF.